This note documents a single TCR beta chain sequence. This sample stems from a study of blood T cell repertoires in COVID-19. Study details: The United States, Italy and Spain supplied acute and convalescent COVID-19 samples.

Germline V gene data show CDR1 as SGHRS and CDR2 as YFSETQ. Deletions cut 1 base from V and 6 bases from J, with 13 bases between. The CDR3 loop spans 14 amino acids. Assay: immunoSEQ multiplex PCR; the TCRdb copy retains only in-frame clones and omits some. The table has about 200,000 clones, roughly three quarters seen once. The chain is built from TRBV5-1 and TRBJ1-2, with D possibly matching TRBD1 (6 bases). The sequence came from a woman aged 35 to 49 with COVID-19, enrolled during active disease. Sequenced sample: peripheral blood. The CDR3 DNA sequence: TGCGCCAGCAGCTTGAGCCAGGGGAGGGATGGCTACACCTTC. Its protein is CASSLSQGRDGYTF.